The clone carrying this TCR beta chain was seen a single time. Its antigen is currently unknown. This entry belongs to a study of a mutant IDH1 vaccine in newly diagnosed glioma. Method: immunoSEQ multiplex PCR; TCRdb's copy keeps in-frame clones and lacks some. The data contain tens of thousands of clones, just under 80% of them singletons. Germline CDR1 reads SGHVS; CDR2 reads FNYEAQ. V lost 0 bases and J 4 bases, leaving 7 bases between the germline ends. This CDR3 spans 14 amino acids. As for time point: week 11, during vaccination. Vaccination used 300 ug of mutant IDH1 20-mer peptide per dose, with topical imiquimod.

Specimen: PBMCs, collected from a glioma patient whose treatment included an IDH1 peptide vaccine. The receptor was isolated from a man younger than 40 with glioma. The V call is TRBV7-6, the J call TRBJ1-5; D remains ambiguous. The CDR3 is CASSLAEGNQPQHF. In DNA form, the CDR3 reads TGTGCCAGCAGCTTAGCGGAAGGGAATCAGCCCCAGCATTTT.